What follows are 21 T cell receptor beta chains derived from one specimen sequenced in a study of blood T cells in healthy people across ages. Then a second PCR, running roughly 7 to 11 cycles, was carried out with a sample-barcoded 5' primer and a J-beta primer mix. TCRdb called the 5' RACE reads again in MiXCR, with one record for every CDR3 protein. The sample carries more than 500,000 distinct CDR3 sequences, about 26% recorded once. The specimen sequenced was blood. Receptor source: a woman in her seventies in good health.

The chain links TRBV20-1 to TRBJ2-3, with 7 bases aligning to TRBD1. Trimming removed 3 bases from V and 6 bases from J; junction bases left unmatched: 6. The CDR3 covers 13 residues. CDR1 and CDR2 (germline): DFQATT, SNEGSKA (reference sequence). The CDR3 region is CSASVGGRDTQYF. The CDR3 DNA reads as TGCAGTGCTAGCGTAGGGGGCAGGGATACGCAGTATTTT.

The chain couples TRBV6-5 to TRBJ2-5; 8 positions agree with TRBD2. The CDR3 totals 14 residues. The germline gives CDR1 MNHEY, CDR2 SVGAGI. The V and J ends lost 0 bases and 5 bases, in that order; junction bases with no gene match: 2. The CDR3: CASSYSRGAETQYF. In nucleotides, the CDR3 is TGTGCCAGCAGTTACTCGCGGGGGGCCGAGACCCAGTACTTC.

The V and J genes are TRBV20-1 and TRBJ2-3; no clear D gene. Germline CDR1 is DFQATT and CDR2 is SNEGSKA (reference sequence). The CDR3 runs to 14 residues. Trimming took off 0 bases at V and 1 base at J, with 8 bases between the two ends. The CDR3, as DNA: TGCAGTGCTAGAGATCACGACCGCACAGATACGCAGTATTTT. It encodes CSARDHDRTDTQYF.

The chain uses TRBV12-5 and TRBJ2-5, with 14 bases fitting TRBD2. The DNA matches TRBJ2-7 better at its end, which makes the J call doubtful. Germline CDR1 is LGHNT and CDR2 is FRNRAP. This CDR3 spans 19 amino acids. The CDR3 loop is CASGPRLGTSGGAAYEQYF. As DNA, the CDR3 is TGTGCTAGTGGGCCCCGTCTAGGGACTAGCGGGGGAGCCGCCTACGAGCAGTACTTC.

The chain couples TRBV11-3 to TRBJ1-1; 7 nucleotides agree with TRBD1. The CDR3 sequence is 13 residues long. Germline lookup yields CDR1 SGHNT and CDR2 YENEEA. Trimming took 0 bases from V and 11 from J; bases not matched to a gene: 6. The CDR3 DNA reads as TGTGCCAGCAGCTTAGATAACAGGGGCGAGGCTTTCTTT. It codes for CASSLDNRGEAFF.

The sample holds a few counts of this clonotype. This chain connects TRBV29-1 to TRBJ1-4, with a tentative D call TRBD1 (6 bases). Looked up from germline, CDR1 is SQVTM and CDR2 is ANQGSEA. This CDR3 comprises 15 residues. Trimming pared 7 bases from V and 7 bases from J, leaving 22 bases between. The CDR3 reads CSAVLDRLRSEKLFF. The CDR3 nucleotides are TGCAGCGCCGTACTAGACAGGCTTCGGAGTGAAAAACTGTTTTTT.

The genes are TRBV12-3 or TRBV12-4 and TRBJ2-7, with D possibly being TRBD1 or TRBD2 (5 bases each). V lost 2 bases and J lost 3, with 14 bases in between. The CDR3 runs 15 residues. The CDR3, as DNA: TGTGCCAGCAGTTTATCCGGGACGGTAAACTACGAGCAGTACTTC. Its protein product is CASSLSGTVNYEQYF.

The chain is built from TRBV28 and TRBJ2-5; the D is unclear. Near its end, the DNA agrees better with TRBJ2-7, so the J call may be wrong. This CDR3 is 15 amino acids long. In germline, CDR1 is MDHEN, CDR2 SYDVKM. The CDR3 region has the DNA TGTGCCAGCAGTTTAGACTCGGCCGGCGAATACGAGCAGTACTTC. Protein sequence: CASSLDSAGEYEQYF.

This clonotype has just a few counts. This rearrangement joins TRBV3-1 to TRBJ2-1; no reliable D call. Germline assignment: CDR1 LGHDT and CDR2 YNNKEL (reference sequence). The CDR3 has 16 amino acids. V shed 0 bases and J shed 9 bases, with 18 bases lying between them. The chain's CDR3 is CASSQEIDAGVAEQFF. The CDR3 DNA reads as TGTGCCAGCAGCCAAGAAATAGATGCTGGGGTTGCTGAGCAGTTCTTC.

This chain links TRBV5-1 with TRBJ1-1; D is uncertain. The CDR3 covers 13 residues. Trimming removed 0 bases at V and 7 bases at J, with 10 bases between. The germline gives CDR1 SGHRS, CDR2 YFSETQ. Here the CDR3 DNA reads TGCGCCAGCAGCTTGGCCTTTAACCTTGAAGCTTTCTTT. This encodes CASSLAFNLEAFF.

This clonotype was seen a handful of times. CDR3 coding DNA: TGCAGTGCTAGCGGGGGGGGCCAAGAGACCCAGTACTTC. Translated: CSASGGGQETQYF. This chain links TRBV20-1 with TRBJ2-5; 8 bases align to TRBD2. J gave up 1 base and V 3 bases, and 1 base lay outside the gene matches. The CDR3 is 13 residues long. Germline V lookup: CDR1 DFQATT, CDR2 SNEGSKA (reference sequence).

The DNA for the CDR3 is TGTGCCACCAGTGGTACCGGGACAGGGAACACCGGGGAGCTGTTTTTT. Translating gives CATSGTGTGNTGELFF. The chain is built from TRBV24-1 and TRBJ2-2, with 8 bases aligning to TRBD1. The CDR3 spans 16 residues. J was trimmed by 1 base and V by 5 bases; bases with no gene match: 5. Germline V gene lookup returns CDR1 KGHDR and CDR2 SFDVKD.

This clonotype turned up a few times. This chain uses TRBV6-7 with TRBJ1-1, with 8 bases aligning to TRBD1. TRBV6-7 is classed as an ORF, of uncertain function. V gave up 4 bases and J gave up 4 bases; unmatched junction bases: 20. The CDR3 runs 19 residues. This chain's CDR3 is CASSFQTGAKQLSSTEAFF. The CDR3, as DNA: TGTGCCAGCAGTTTTCAGACAGGGGCCAAGCAGCTCTCGTCCACTGAAGCTTTCTTT.

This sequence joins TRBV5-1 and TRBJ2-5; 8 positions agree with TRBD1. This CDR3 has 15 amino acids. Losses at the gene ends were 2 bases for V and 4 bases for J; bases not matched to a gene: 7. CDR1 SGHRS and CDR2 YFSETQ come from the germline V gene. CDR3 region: CASSFSQGARETQYF. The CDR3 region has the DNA TGCGCCAGCAGCTTCTCTCAGGGGGCGCGAGAGACCCAGTACTTC.

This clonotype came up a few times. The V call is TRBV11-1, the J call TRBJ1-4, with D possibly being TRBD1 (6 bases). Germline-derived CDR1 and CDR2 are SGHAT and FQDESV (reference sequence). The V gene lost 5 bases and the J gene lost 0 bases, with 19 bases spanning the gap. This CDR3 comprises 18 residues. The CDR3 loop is CASSPGRGTTATNEKLFF. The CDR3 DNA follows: TGTGCCAGCAGCCCAGGTCGGGGGACAACTGCAACTAATGAAAAACTGTTTTTT.

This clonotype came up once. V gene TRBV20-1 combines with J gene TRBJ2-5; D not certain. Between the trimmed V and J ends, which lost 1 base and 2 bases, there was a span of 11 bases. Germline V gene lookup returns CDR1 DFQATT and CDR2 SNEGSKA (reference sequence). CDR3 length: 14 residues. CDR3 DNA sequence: TGCAGTGCTAGAGGGCTAACCCGTCAAGAGACCCAGTACTTC. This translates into CSARGLTRQETQYF.

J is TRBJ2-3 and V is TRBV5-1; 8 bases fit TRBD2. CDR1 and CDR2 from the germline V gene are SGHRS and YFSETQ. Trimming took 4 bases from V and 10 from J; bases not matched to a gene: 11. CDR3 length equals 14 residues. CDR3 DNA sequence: TGCGCCAGCAGCCCCGGGACTAGTGAGGATGCGCAGTATTTT. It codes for CASSPGTSEDAQYF.

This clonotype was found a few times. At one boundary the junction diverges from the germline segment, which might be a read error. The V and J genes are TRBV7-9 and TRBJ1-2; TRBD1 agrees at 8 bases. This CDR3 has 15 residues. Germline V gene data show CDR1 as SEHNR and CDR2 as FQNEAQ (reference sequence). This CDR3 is CAGSFGQGFNYGYTF. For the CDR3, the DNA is TGTGCCGGCAGCTTCGGACAGGGTTTTAACTATGGCTACACCTTC. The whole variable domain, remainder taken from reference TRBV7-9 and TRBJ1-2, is DTGVSQNPRHKITKRGQNVTFRCDPISEHNRLYWYRQTLGQGPEFLTYFQNEAQLEKSRLLSDRFSAERPKGSFSTLEIQRTEQGDSAMYLCAGSFGQGFNYGYTFGSGTRLTVV.

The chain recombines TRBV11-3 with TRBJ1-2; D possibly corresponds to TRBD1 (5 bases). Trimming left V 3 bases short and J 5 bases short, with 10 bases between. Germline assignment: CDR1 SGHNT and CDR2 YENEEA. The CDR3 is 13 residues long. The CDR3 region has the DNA TGTGCCAGCAGCTTCGGGACGTCTTATGGCTACACCTTC. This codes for CASSFGTSYGYTF.

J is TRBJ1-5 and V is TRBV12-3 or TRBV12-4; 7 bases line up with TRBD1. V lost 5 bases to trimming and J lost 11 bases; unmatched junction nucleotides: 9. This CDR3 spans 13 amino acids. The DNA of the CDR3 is TGTGCCAGCAGTCCGGGACAGTTCGGGGCCCAGCATTTT. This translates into CASSPGQFGAQHF.

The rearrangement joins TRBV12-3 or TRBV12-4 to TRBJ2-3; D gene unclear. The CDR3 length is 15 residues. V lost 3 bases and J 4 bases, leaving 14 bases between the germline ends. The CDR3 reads CASSFPPWSADTQYF. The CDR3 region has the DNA TGTGCCAGCAGTTTCCCCCCATGGAGCGCAGATACGCAGTATTTT.